The 24 T cell receptor beta chains below come from one sample, sequenced in a study of T cells in Graves' hyperthyroidism and ophthalmopathy. Authors of the study amplified TCR beta CDR3 regions from RNA transcripts. First-round RT-PCR with HTBI primers amplified the TCR CDR3 region. TCRdb re-called the multiplex PCR reads through MiXCR, storing one row per CDR3 protein. The top ten hold about a third of the sample, which has roughly 240,000 distinct CDR3 sequences, roughly a quarter seen once. The sequenced sample was blood. The receptors originated from a woman aged 40 to 49 with Graves' ophthalmopathy.

The J gene is TRBJ2-5, the V gene TRBV15; tentatively, D is TRBD1 (5 bases). Germline lookup yields CDR1 LNHNV and CDR2 YYDKDF (reference sequence). The CDR3 has 15 residues. The V gene lost 2 bases and the J gene lost 2 bases, with 12 bases spanning the gap. CDR3 sequence reads: CATSRKPTVQETQYF. CDR3 nucleotides: TGTGCCACCAGCAGAAAACCGACAGTTCAAGAGACCCAGTACTTC.

This clonotype was picked up many times. The genes are TRBV7-9 and TRBJ1-6; no clear D. Trimming removed 2 bases from V and 10 bases from J, with 9 bases in between. The CDR3 totals 13 residues. Germline V gene lookup returns CDR1 SEHNR and CDR2 FQNEAQ (reference sequence). The CDR3 DNA is TGTGCCAGCAGCTTACCGGGGAGGTCACCCCTCCACTTT. As protein: CASSLPGRSPLHF. The full variable domain, with the rest looked up from reference TRBV7-9 and TRBJ1-6, is DTGVSQNPRHKITKRGQNVTFRCDPISEHNRLYWYRQTLGQGPEFLTYFQNEAQLEKSRLLSDRFSAERPKGSFSTLEIQRTEQGDSAMYLCASSLPGRSPLHFGNGTRLTVT.

Worth noting for this clonotype: A read error may be the cause here, since a much bigger clone is one base away. The CDR3 bases are TGTGCCAGCATTTCAGCCGGGACAGGGGGCCTCACTGAAGCTTTCTTT. Translating it yields CASISAGTGGLTEAFF. V usage is TRBV11-1 and J usage is TRBJ1-1; 12 nucleotides align to TRBD1. V trimming: 7 bases; J trimming: 4 bases; junction bases outside the gene matches: 10. CDR3 length equals 16 residues. Germline V gene lookup returns CDR1 SGHAT and CDR2 FQDESV (reference sequence).

Ten or more counts support this clonotype. The chain has TRBV4-1 and TRBJ1-1; D is unclear. The CDR3 consists of 14 residues. Germline CDR1 is MGHRA and CDR2 is YSYEKL. Trimming took 5 bases from V and 1 from J, leaving 11 bases between them. DNA of the CDR3: TGCGCCAGCAGCTCCCTTGTAGGGAACACTGAAGCTTTCTTT. It encodes CASSSLVGNTEAFF.

This clonotype was observed many times. This rearrangement joins TRBV4-1 to TRBJ2-7, with 7 bases aligning to TRBD1. The junction had 12 bases not matched to a gene; V was cut back by 0 bases and J by 7 bases. CDR1 MGHRA and CDR2 YSYEKL come from the germline V gene. CDR3 length equals 16 residues. DNA of the CDR3: TGCGCCAGCAGCCAAGAACAGGGGCTCCGGGATGAGGAGCAGTACTTC. It codes for CASSQEQGLRDEEQYF.

This clonotype was seen ten or more times. The chain recombines TRBV6-5 with TRBJ1-1; perhaps TRBD1 as D (5 bases). Germline loops: CDR1 MNHEY, CDR2 SVGAGI. Deletions cut 6 bases from V and 4 bases from J, with 15 bases between. The CDR3 contains 14 residues. CDR3 coding DNA: TGTGCCAGCAGCTACAGGTTGGACGGCACTGAAGCTTTCTTT. Its protein is CASSYRLDGTEAFF.

This clonotype was seen ten or more times. The chain has TRBV20-1 and TRBJ2-7; 7 positions match TRBD2. CDR3 length: 14 residues. After removal of 6 bases from V and 2 bases from J, the junction contained 10 bases not matched to a gene. Germline CDR1 DFQATT, CDR2 SNEGSKA (reference sequence). CDR3 in amino acids: CSAPIAGRAYEQYF. The CDR3 DNA reads TGCAGTGCCCCAATAGCGGGCCGCGCCTACGAGCAGTACTTC.

At least ten counts were recorded for this clonotype. V usage is TRBV7-2 and J usage is TRBJ2-5, with TRBD2 as a possible D gene (7 bases). The CDR3 spans 16 residues. Germline assignment: CDR1 SGHTA and CDR2 FQGNSA. Between the trimmed V and J ends, which lost 4 bases and 1 base, there was a span of 16 bases. The CDR3 here is CASSYGEGGFQETQYF. The CDR3 coding sequence is TGTGCCAGCAGCTATGGGGAGGGGGGATTCCAAGAGACCCAGTACTTC.

This clonotype has ten or more counts. This chain joins TRBV7-2 and TRBJ1-1; D is ambiguous. V dropped 1 base and J dropped 5 bases, with 14 bases sitting between them. This CDR3 has 15 amino acids. Germline CDR1 is SGHTA and CDR2 is FQGNSA. The CDR3 DNA is TGTGCCAGCAGCTTAGTCGGAGGCCTCGGAACTGAAGCTTTCTTT. This translates into CASSLVGGLGTEAFF.

This clonotype was found once. The chain carries TRBV6-1 and TRBJ1-2; 10 nucleotides line up with TRBD1. CDR1 is MNHNS and CDR2 is SASEGT in the germline V gene. The CDR3 contains 16 residues. The ends lost 6 bases at V and 7 bases at J; junction bases unmatched: 14. The CDR3 region is CASRSAGTGVFSGYTF. The CDR3 nucleotides read TGTGCCAGCAGATCGGCCGGGACAGGGGTATTCTCTGGCTACACCTTC.

This clonotype was picked up many times. The chain joins TRBV28 to TRBJ2-5, with D perhaps matching TRBD2 (6 bases). The V gene lost 1 base and the J gene lost 2 bases, with 8 bases spanning the gap. This CDR3 has 14 residues. Germline V gene data show CDR1 as MDHEN and CDR2 as SYDVKM. CDR3: CASSLLSGQETQYF. The CDR3, as DNA: TGTGCCAGCAGTTTATTAAGCGGGCAAGAGACCCAGTACTTC.

This chain joins TRBV7-2 and TRBJ2-5; tentatively, D is TRBD1 or TRBD2 (5 bases each). The CDR3 sequence is 16 residues long. Trimming removed 2 bases at V and 1 base at J, with 14 bases between. Germline lookup yields CDR1 SGHTA and CDR2 FQGNSA. The CDR3 loop reads CASSLRSGRSQETQYF. CDR3 bases: TGTGCCAGCAGCTTAAGGTCGGGGCGAAGCCAAGAGACCCAGTACTTC.

The chain joins TRBV6-1 to TRBJ2-5; TRBD1 matches 7 bases. The V gene's germline CDR1 is MNHNS and CDR2 SASEGT. J was trimmed by 4 bases and V by 10 bases; bases with no gene match: 18. The CDR3 spans 16 residues. In DNA form, the CDR3 reads TGTGCCACTTCGGGTTGGGGGACAGCGAATCTAGAGACCCAGTACTTC. As protein: CATSGWGTANLETQYF.

At least ten counts were recorded for this clonotype. This chain uses TRBV29-1 with TRBJ1-2; D is ambiguous. V lost 3 bases and J lost 2, with 13 bases in between. This CDR3 has 14 residues. Germline V CDR1 and CDR2: SQVTM, ANQGSEA. This CDR3 reads CSVDPGIENYGYTF. The DNA of the CDR3 is TGCAGCGTTGACCCCGGGATTGAAAACTATGGCTACACCTTC. Full variable domain (outside the CDR3, taken from reference TRBV29-1 and TRBJ1-2): SAVISQKPSRDICQRGTSLTIQCQVDSQVTMMFWYRQQPGQSLTLIATANQGSEATYESGFVIDKFPISRPNLTFSTLTVSNMSPEDSSIYLCSVDPGIENYGYTFGSGTRLTVV.

This clonotype was detected many times. The chain has TRBV4-2 and TRBJ2-5; D is undetermined. There are 15 residues in the CDR3. V was cut by 0 bases and J by 3 bases, with 11 bases left in between. From germline, CDR1 is LGHNA and CDR2 YNFKEQ. The CDR3 coding sequence is TGTGCCAGCAGCCAAGAGGTGGGAAGGGAAGAGACCCAGTACTTC. Protein sequence: CASSQEVGREETQYF.

This clonotype was detected many times. J is TRBJ1-5 and V is TRBV20-1; D may be TRBD1 (5 bases). Germline CDR1 and CDR2: DFQATT and SNEGSKA (reference sequence). CDR3 size: 14 residues. The V end lost 4 bases, the J end lost 1 base, and 11 bases lay between the germline ends. The CDR3, as DNA: TGCAGTGCTAATGGGGGTGGGAGCAATCAGCCCCAGCATTTT. Residues: CSANGGGSNQPQHF.

This clonotype was seen many times. The chain has TRBV20-1 and TRBJ1-6, with a tentative D call TRBD1 (6 bases). The CDR3 has 16 amino acids. Per germline, CDR1 DFQATT and CDR2 SNEGSKA (reference sequence). Deletions cut 3 bases from V and 2 bases from J, with 14 bases between. The CDR3 DNA is TGCAGTGCTAGTGTGGGGGGGGCAGCCTATAATTCACCCCTCCACTTT. Amino acids: CSASVGGAAYNSPLHF.

This clonotype was detected many times. The chain couples TRBV28 to TRBJ1-5, with D maybe TRBD1 (5 bases). Trimming cost V 3 bases and J 0 bases, with 15 bases left between them. CDR3 length equals 17 residues. CDR1 and CDR2 from the germline V gene are MDHEN and SYDVKM. The DNA for the CDR3 is TGTGCCAGCAGTTTTTTGGGGGTGTCGGGTAGCAATCAGCCCCAGCATTTT. Translating gives CASSFLGVSGSNQPQHF.

There are a few counts of this clonotype. The gene calls are TRBV4-1 and TRBJ2-7; D unclear. The ends were cut back, 2 bases at V and 1 base at J, with 15 bases in the middle. Germline V gives CDR1 MGHRA, CDR2 YSYEKL. This CDR3 is built from 16 residues. DNA for the CDR3: TGCGCCAGCAGCCAATCTACCATTTCCTTATCCTACGAGCAGTACTTC. This sequence encodes CASSQSTISLSYEQYF.

The chain is built from TRBV6-5 and TRBJ2-7, with 7 bases identical to TRBD2. The ends lost 0 bases at V and 12 bases at J; junction bases unmatched: 2. The germline gives CDR1 MNHEY, CDR2 SVGAGI. This CDR3 is built from 11 residues. CDR3 sequence (DNA): TGTGCCAGCAGTTACTCGGGGGGGAGGTACTTC. It translates to CASSYSGGRYF.

In this sample, this clonotype turned up many times. This chain joins TRBV7-6 and TRBJ2-2; a possible D gene is TRBD2 (5 bases). CDR3 length equals 15 residues. The V gene lost 4 bases and the J gene lost 6 bases, with 15 bases spanning the gap. CDR1 is SGHVS and CDR2 is FNYEAQ in the germline V gene. CDR3 in amino acids: CASSYLLEGPGELFF. CDR3 DNA: TGTGCCAGCAGCTATTTACTAGAGGGCCCCGGGGAGCTGTTTTTT.

This clonotype has a single count. The chain employs TRBV6-2 or TRBV6-3 and TRBJ1-2; no definite D call. There are 12 residues in the CDR3. Trimming shortened V by 6 bases and J by 3 bases, and 8 bases separated the two germline ends. Per germline, CDR1 MNHEY and CDR2 SVGEGT. As DNA, the CDR3 is TGTGCCAGCAGAGGAGGATACTATGGCTACACCTTC. Protein product: CASRGGYYGYTF.

This clonotype was picked up a small number of times. The rearrangement links TRBV20-1 to TRBJ2-2, with TRBD1 identical over 9 bases. The germline V gene encodes CDR1 DFQATT and CDR2 SNEGSKA (reference sequence). This CDR3 comprises 16 residues. V was clipped by 1 base and J by 5 bases; unmatched bases: 8. The chain's CDR3 is CSARVRTGAATGELFF. The CDR3 DNA reads as TGCAGTGCTAGAGTTAGGACAGGGGCGGCAACCGGGGAGCTGTTTTTT.

This clonotype was seen ten or more times. The chain links TRBV30 to TRBJ1-1; D unclear. The V and J ends lost 7 bases and 1 base respectively, with 7 bases between them. Germline V gives CDR1 GTSNPN, CDR2 SVGIG (reference sequence). The CDR3 is 11 residues long. CDR3 amino acids: CALERNTEAFF. DNA of the CDR3: TGTGCCTTAGAAAGGAACACTGAAGCTTTCTTT.